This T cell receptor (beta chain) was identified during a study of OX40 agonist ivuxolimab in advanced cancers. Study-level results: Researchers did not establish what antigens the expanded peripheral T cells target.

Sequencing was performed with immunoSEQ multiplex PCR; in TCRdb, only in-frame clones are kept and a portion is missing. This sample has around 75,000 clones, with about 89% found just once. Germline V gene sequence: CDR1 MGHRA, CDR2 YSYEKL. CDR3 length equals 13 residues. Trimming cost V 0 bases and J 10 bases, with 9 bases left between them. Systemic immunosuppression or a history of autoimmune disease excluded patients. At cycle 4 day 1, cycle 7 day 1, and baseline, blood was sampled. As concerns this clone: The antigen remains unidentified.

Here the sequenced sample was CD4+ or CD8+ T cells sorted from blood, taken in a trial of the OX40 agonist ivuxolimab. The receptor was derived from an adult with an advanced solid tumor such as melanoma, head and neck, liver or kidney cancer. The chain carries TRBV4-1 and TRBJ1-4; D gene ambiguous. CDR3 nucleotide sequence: TGCGCCAGCAGCCAAGATCAGCCTTCAAAACTGTTTTTT. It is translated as CASSQDQPSKLFF.